These 3 T cell receptor beta chains came from one sample sequenced in a study of T-cell memory formation after mild COVID-19. TCRdb recomputed calls from the 5' RACE reads with MiXCR, one row per CDR3 protein. The sample consists of about 270,000 distinct CDR3 sequences, 15% to 20% of them appearing once. Source material: PBMCs or a T cell subset sorted from them (not recorded which). These receptors were collected from a man between 18 and 35 years old who had mild COVID-19 (a few samples of this study predate the infection). Cell type and time point are not known.

In this sample, this clonotype turned up a few times. The chain recombines TRBV9 with TRBJ2-5; 14 bases fit TRBD2. The trim removed 4 bases at V and 4 bases at J, leaving 6 bases unmatched. Germline CDR1 SGDLS, CDR2 YYNGEE. CDR3 size: 16 residues. The CDR3 loop reads CASSLSGLAGGETQYF. The CDR3 region has the DNA TGTGCCAGCAGCCTCTCCGGACTAGCGGGGGGAGAGACCCAGTACTTC.

In its sample, this clonotype was seen many times. The genes are TRBV5-1 and TRBJ2-2; 8 bases agree with TRBD1. CDR3 length: 14 residues. Germline assignment: CDR1 SGHRS and CDR2 YFSETQ. The CDR3 sequence is CATKTGVNTGELFF. CDR3 in DNA: TGCGCGACCAAGACAGGGGTTAACACCGGGGAGCTGTTTTTT.

V and J are TRBV7-2 and TRBJ2-5; D possibly corresponds to TRBD2 (5 bases). The V gene lost 5 bases and the J gene lost 5 bases, with 15 bases spanning the gap. CDR3 length: 14 residues. Germline V gene data show CDR1 as SGHTA and CDR2 as FQGNSA. CDR3 DNA sequence: TGTGCCAGCAGCCCCGACTCCCGGGATGAGACCCAGTACTTC. The encoded protein is CASSPDSRDETQYF.